What follows are 14 T cell receptor beta chains derived from one specimen sequenced in a study of cytomegalovirus exposure and HLA in healthy donors. The PCR had 60 Vbeta and 13 Jbeta primers. The data were produced by immunoSEQ multiplex PCR, yet TCRdb's version contains in-frame clones alone and is incomplete. The repertoire holds about 130,000 clones, with 83% as singletons. The sample was PBMCs. These receptor sequences come from a girl aged 2-10 years in good health and CMV-seronegative.

The rearrangement uses TRBV2 and TRBJ1-1, with 9 bases matching TRBD1. Germline V gives CDR1 SNHLY, CDR2 FYNNEI. V gave up 8 bases and J gave up 6 bases; unmatched junction bases: 7. CDR3 length equals 13 residues. CDR3 sequence (DNA): TGTGCCAGCGGGACCCGGACAGGGGCTGAAGCTTTCTTT. It is translated as CASGTRTGAEAFF.

V usage is TRBV6-5 and J usage is TRBJ1-1, with D unresolved. Germline CDR1 reads MNHEY; CDR2 reads SVGAGI. The V gene lost 0 bases and the J gene lost 6 bases, with 8 bases spanning the gap. The CDR3 loop spans 13 amino acids. The CDR3 reads CASSYSNEAEAFF. The CDR3 nucleotides are TGTGCCAGCAGTTACTCGAACGAGGCTGAAGCTTTCTTT.

This sequence joins TRBV7-3 and TRBJ1-1, with D possibly being TRBD1 (6 bases). Germline-derived CDR1 and CDR2 are SGHTA and FQGTGA. V was trimmed by 2 bases and J by 4 bases, leaving 8 bases between them. The CDR3 has 13 amino acids. The CDR3 coding sequence is TGTGCCAGCAGCTTAGGACAGCGCACTGAAGCTTTCTTT. Its protein is CASSLGQRTEAFF.

The chain carries TRBV5-6 and TRBJ1-3; D is unclear. In germline, CDR1 is SGHDT, CDR2 YYEEEE. The V end was cut by 2 bases, the J end by 0 bases, with 15 bases between. This CDR3 has 17 residues. The CDR3 loop reads CASSLIVSGFSGNTIYF. DNA for the CDR3: TGTGCCAGCAGCTTAATTGTTTCAGGTTTCTCTGGAAACACCATATATTTT.

This sequence joins TRBV6-5 and TRBJ2-7; D is possibly TRBD2 (5 bases). Trimming stripped 2 bases from V and 1 base from J, with 12 bases between. The CDR3 length is 15 residues. Looked up from germline, CDR1 is MNHEY and CDR2 is SVGAGI. The DNA for the CDR3 is TGTGCCAGCAGTTACGAAGGTTCGGGGTCCTACGAGCAGTACTTC. Protein sequence: CASSYEGSGSYEQYF.

This clone was recorded a few times. The chain recombines TRBV2 with TRBJ2-7, with a tentative D call TRBD1 (6 bases). The germline V gene has CDR1 SNHLY and CDR2 FYNNEI. With 6 bases removed from V and 6 bases from J, the gap between germline ends came to 24 bases. The length of the CDR3 is 16 residues. The CDR3, as DNA: TGTGCCAGCAGGGGGCGACAAGGACAGTACCCTGTCGAGCAGTACTTC. It specifies CASRGRQGQYPVEQYF. Combining the CDR3 with reference TRBV2 and TRBJ2-7 gives the whole variable domain EPEVTQTPSHQVTQMGQEVILRCVPISNHLYFYWYRQILGQKVEFLVSFYNNEISEKSEIFDDQFSVERPDGSNFTLKIRSTKLEDSAMYFCASRGRQGQYPVEQYFGPGTRLTVT.

This chain joins TRBV25-1 and TRBJ2-1; 10 bases match TRBD2. Germline trimming cut 1 base from V and 0 bases from J; bases unmatched to any gene: 0. The CDR3 is 16 amino acids. Germline CDR1 and CDR2: MGHDK and SYGVNS. The CDR3 is CASSESSGSSYNEQFF. The CDR3 bases are TGTGCCAGCAGTGAATCTAGCGGGAGCTCCTACAATGAGCAGTTCTTC.

As to this clone: Sequence at one end of the junction differs from germline and may be a read error. The chain employs TRBV5-8 and TRBJ1-2; no clear D gene. Germline V gene data show CDR1 as SGHTS and CDR2 as YDEGEE. The CDR3 spans 8 residues. The CDR3 sequence: CASSLSPF. The CDR3 DNA sequence: TGTGCCAGCAGCCTGTCCCCCTTC.

This clone was observed once. The CDR3 region is CASSRTIAGAQDTQYF. In DNA form, the CDR3 reads TGCGCCAGCAGCCGAACCATAGCGGGGGCCCAAGATACGCAGTATTTT. This rearrangement joins TRBV4-1 to TRBJ2-3; 9 bases are a match to TRBD2. CDR3 size: 16 residues. Germline CDR1 reads MGHRA; CDR2 reads YSYEKL. After removal of 4 bases from V and 5 bases from J, the junction contained 10 bases not matched to a gene.

The V and J genes are TRBV15 and TRBJ1-1; a weak D match, TRBD1 (6 bases). V was pared by 5 bases and J by 7 bases, with 14 bases between. This CDR3 is built from 13 residues. Germline loops: CDR1 LNHNV, CDR2 YYDKDF (reference sequence). The CDR3 sequence is CATSDRWAYEAFF. For the CDR3, the DNA is TGTGCCACCAGCGACAGGTGGGCTTATGAAGCTTTCTTT. The full variable domain, rest sourced from reference TRBV15 and TRBJ1-1, is DAMVIQNPRYQVTQFGKPVTLSCSQTLNHNVMYWYQQKSSQAPKLLFHYYDKDFNNEADTPDNFQSRRPNTSFCFLDIRSPGLGDTAMYLCATSDRWAYEAFFGQGTRLTVV.

The DNA of the CDR3 is TGTGCCAGCATCACGGTGGGGCTAGTCCCGGATACGCAGTATTTT. Its protein is CASITVGLVPDTQYF. The genes are TRBV27 and TRBJ2-3; maybe TRBD1 (5 bases). The germline gives CDR1 MNHEY, CDR2 SMNVEV (reference sequence). CDR3 length: 15 residues. The ends were cut back, 7 bases at V and 6 bases at J, with 20 bases in the middle.

This chain uses TRBV7-9 with TRBJ2-1, with D possibly TRBD2 on 6 matching bases. This CDR3 has 13 amino acids. V was pared by 2 bases and J by 7 bases, with 9 bases between. CDR1 is SEHNR, CDR2 FQNEAQ, per germline (reference sequence). This chain's CDR3 is CASSLIAGNEQFF. CDR3 DNA: TGTGCCAGCAGCTTAATCGCGGGGAATGAGCAGTTCTTC.

This chain joins TRBV2 and TRBJ2-7; 10 nucleotides align to TRBD2. Looked up from germline, CDR1 is SNHLY and CDR2 is FYNNEI. The CDR3 runs 17 residues. J gave up 1 base and V 2 bases, and 8 bases lay outside the gene matches. The DNA of the CDR3 is TGTGCCAGCAGTGAACCTAGCGGGAGAACTTTGTCCTACGAGCAGTACTTC. This sequence encodes CASSEPSGRTLSYEQYF.

The chain links TRBV27 to TRBJ2-7; D possibly corresponds to TRBD1 (6 bases). From germline, CDR1 is MNHEY and CDR2 SMNVEV (reference sequence). V shed 10 bases and J shed 3 bases, with 13 bases lying between them. This CDR3 is 12 amino acids long. In nucleotides, the CDR3 is TGTGCCACCAGGACAGACGACTACGAGCAGTACTTC. Protein product: CATRTDDYEQYF.